The 25 T cell receptor beta chains listed next were all sequenced from one sample in a study of blood T cell repertoires in COVID-19. Generated by immunoSEQ multiplex PCR, the TCRdb table keeps only in-frame clones and is missing some. The sample includes 380,000 or so clones, approximately 87% of them seen just once. Sequences were obtained from PBMCs or T cells enriched from blood (not recorded which). The receptor source for this set is a woman between 25 and 40 years old with acute COVID-19.

The rearrangement links TRBV14 to TRBJ1-2; the D gene is possibly TRBD1 (6 bases). The germline CDR1 and CDR2 sequences are SGHDN and FVKESK. V was trimmed by 4 bases and J by 4 bases, leaving 10 bases between them. This CDR3 is built from 13 residues. The CDR3 DNA is TGTGCCAGCAGCCCCGGACAGTCCTATGGCTACACCTTC. Amino acids: CASSPGQSYGYTF.

V is TRBV4-1 and J is TRBJ1-5; tentatively, D is TRBD1 (6 bases). Germline V gene sequence: CDR1 MGHRA, CDR2 YSYEKL. The V and J ends lost 6 bases and 5 bases respectively, with 11 bases between them. This CDR3 contains 13 residues. The CDR3 is CASSQQGYQPQHF. CDR3 nucleotide sequence: TGCGCCAGCAGTCAGCAGGGGTATCAGCCCCAGCATTTT.

This chain uses TRBV19 with TRBJ1-4, with TRBD1 matching 7 bases. The CDR3 is 15 amino acids. CDR1 LNHDA and CDR2 SQIVND come from the germline V gene (reference sequence). Trimming cost V 5 bases and J 5 bases; bases outside gene matches: 8. The CDR3 sequence is CASSLQGYSNEKLFF. In DNA form, the CDR3 reads TGTGCCAGTAGTCTACAGGGGTACAGCAATGAAAAACTGTTTTTT.

This clone came up a few times. CDR3 sequence reads: CASSFASGGVPSSYNEQFF. In DNA, the CDR3 is TGTGCCAGCAGCTTCGCTAGCGGGGGGGTTCCGAGCTCCTACAATGAGCAGTTCTTC. The chain recombines TRBV11-2 with TRBJ2-1; 12 positions match TRBD2. Germline V gene sequence: CDR1 SGHAT, CDR2 FQNNGV. CDR3 size: 19 residues. Trimming took 3 bases from V and 0 from J; bases not matched to a gene: 9.

This chain links TRBV27 with TRBJ1-2; 7 bases align to TRBD1. The germline V gene has CDR1 MNHEY and CDR2 SMNVEV (reference sequence). V lost 1 base and J lost 3; bases outside the gene matches: 5. The CDR3 extends over 15 amino acids. The CDR3 sequence is CASSLLQGLHYGYTF. CDR3 sequence (DNA): TGTGCCAGCAGTTTATTACAGGGGTTACACTATGGCTACACCTTC.

The chain uses TRBV5-1 and TRBJ1-1; D not certain. This CDR3 region has 14 residues. V lost 2 bases and J 1 base, leaving 9 bases between the germline ends. The V gene's germline CDR1 is SGHRS and CDR2 YFSETQ. Written as DNA, the CDR3 is TGCGCCAGCAGCTTCCAACATACGAACACTGAAGCTTTCTTT. It translates to CASSFQHTNTEAFF.

The chain couples TRBV3-1 (or the pseudogene TRBV3-2) to TRBJ2-3; 8 bases align to TRBD2. The CDR3 runs 17 residues. Germline lookup yields CDR1 LGHDT and CDR2 YNNKEL (reference sequence). The V and J ends lost 3 bases and 3 bases, in that order; junction bases with no gene match: 11. In DNA form, the CDR3 reads TGTGCCAGCAGCCAGTGGGGTAACGCGGGGGGAACAGATACGCAGTATTTT. Encoded protein: CASSQWGNAGGTDTQYF.

This clone was seen a handful of times. This sequence joins TRBV5-1 and TRBJ1-3; no reliable D call. Germline values: CDR1 SGHRS, CDR2 YFSETQ. The CDR3 loop spans 15 amino acids. V gave up 0 bases and J gave up 0 bases, with 7 bases separating them. CDR3 DNA: TGCGCCAGCAGCTTGGAGGCGGGCTCTGGAAACACCATATATTTT. Its translation is CASSLEAGSGNTIYF.

The V gene is TRBV24-1, the J gene TRBJ2-3; no clear D gene. Between the trimmed V and J ends, which lost 5 bases and 6 bases, there was a span of 14 bases. In germline, CDR1 is KGHDR, CDR2 SFDVKD. The CDR3 runs to 14 residues. Here the CDR3 reads CATSGSPRLDTQYF. The CDR3 DNA follows: TGTGCCACCAGTGGCAGCCCTAGGTTGGATACGCAGTATTTT.

This clone was seen a single time. The V gene is TRBV10-2, the J gene TRBJ2-3, with 7 nucleotides matching TRBD1. The CDR3 covers 15 residues. With 5 bases clipped from V and 4 bases from J, the junction kept 9 bases outside the gene matches. The germline CDR1 and CDR2 sequences are WSHSY and SAAADI. The chain's CDR3 is CASSRQGITSDTQYF. As DNA, the CDR3 is TGCGCCAGCAGTCGACAGGGAATTACTTCAGATACGCAGTATTTT.

The CDR3 sequence is CASSLWANGNTIYF. CDR3 bases: TGTGCCAGCAGCTTGTGGGCCAACGGAAACACCATATATTTT. J is TRBJ1-3 and V is TRBV5-5, with no clear D. Germline values: CDR1 SGHKS, CDR2 YYEKEE (reference sequence). The CDR3 has 14 amino acids. Between the trimmed V and J ends, which lost 1 base and 4 bases, there was a span of 9 bases. The variable domain in full, with the rest retrieved from reference TRBV5-5 and TRBJ1-3, is DAGVTQSPTHLIKTRGQQVTLRCSPISGHKSVSWYQQVLGQGPQFIFQYYEKEERGRGNFPDRFSARQFPNYSSELNVNALLLGDSALYLCASSLWANGNTIYFGEGSWLTVV.

The V and J genes are TRBV5-1 and TRBJ1-2, with TRBD1 matching 9 bases. The V and J ends lost 3 bases and 3 bases, in that order; junction bases with no gene match: 6. The CDR3 is 15 residues long. Looked up from germline, CDR1 is SGHRS and CDR2 is YFSETQ. The CDR3 spells CASSSDRGVDYGYTF. As DNA, the CDR3 is TGCGCCAGCAGCTCGGACAGGGGAGTCGACTATGGCTACACCTTC.

This clone was seen a single time. The chain couples TRBV6-5 to TRBJ2-7, with D possibly TRBD1 on 6 matching bases. This CDR3 comprises 16 residues. Per the germline V gene, CDR1 is MNHEY and CDR2 is SVGAGI. Trimming took 2 bases from V and 2 from J, leaving 16 bases between them. The CDR3 is CASSYNSGTWPYEQYF. Written as DNA, the CDR3 is TGTGCCAGCAGTTACAATTCCGGGACATGGCCCTACGAGCAGTACTTC.

The chain couples TRBV2 to TRBJ1-6, with TRBD1 matching 7 bases. This CDR3 is built from 16 residues. V lost 5 bases and J lost 6; bases outside the gene matches: 10. Germline V CDR1 and CDR2: SNHLY, FYNNEI. CDR3 protein: CASSLLPTGVNSPLHF. CDR3 DNA sequence: TGTGCCAGCAGTCTCTTGCCCACAGGGGTTAATTCACCCCTCCACTTT.

Only one count was recorded for this clone. This chain links TRBV19 with TRBJ1-2, with TRBD1 as a possible D gene (6 bases). The CDR3 sequence is 15 residues long. Germline V lookup: CDR1 LNHDA, CDR2 SQIVND (reference sequence). Trimming shortened V by 1 base and J by 2 bases, and 11 bases separated the two germline ends. The CDR3 region has the DNA TGTGCCAGTAGTATAGGTCTCAGGGGAAACTATGGCTACACCTTC. Amino acid sequence: CASSIGLRGNYGYTF.

This clone was seen once. This chain links TRBV19 with TRBJ2-2; TRBD1 might be the D (5 bases). The CDR3 spans 14 residues. Trimming cost V 6 bases and J 2 bases, with 10 bases left between them. Germline V gene data show CDR1 as LNHDA and CDR2 as SQIVND (reference sequence). This chain's CDR3 is CASRLDINTGELFF. CDR3 nucleotides: TGTGCCAGTAGGTTGGACATCAACACCGGGGAGCTGTTTTTT.

This clone was observed once. The chain has TRBV6-5 and TRBJ1-2; D uncertain. This CDR3 has 14 residues. The V gene's germline CDR1 is MNHEY and CDR2 SVGAGI. V was pared by 7 bases and J by 1 base, with 13 bases between. The CDR3 loop reads CASKAGLNNYGYTF. DNA for the CDR3: TGTGCCAGCAAGGCGGGGTTGAATAACTATGGCTACACCTTC.

The table lists this clone with many counts. The rearrangement uses TRBV5-4 and TRBJ1-1, with D unclear. V was pared by 1 base and J by 7 bases, with 8 bases between. Germline CDR1 is SGHNT and CDR2 is YYREEE (reference sequence). The CDR3 has 12 residues. The CDR3 DNA is TGTGCCAGCAGCTTGCAAGGAGTTGAAGCTTTCTTT. Translated: CASSLQGVEAFF.

Of note for this clone: Other nucleotide sequences from this sample produce the same CDR3. V gene TRBV7-2 combines with J gene TRBJ1-2; D possibly corresponds to TRBD1 (5 bases). Germline values: CDR1 SGHTA, CDR2 FQGNSA. This CDR3 is 14 amino acids long. V shed 3 bases and J shed 0 bases, with 8 bases lying between them. The CDR3 DNA follows: TGTGCCAGCAGCTTCGGGGGAGCTAACTATGGCTACACCTTC. It specifies CASSFGGANYGYTF.

This clone turned up a few times. The rearrangement uses TRBV29-1 and TRBJ2-2; D is possibly TRBD1 (5 bases). Germline V gene sequence: CDR1 SQVTM, CDR2 ANQGSEA. Trimming stripped 7 bases from V and 0 bases from J, with 9 bases between. The CDR3 extends over 13 amino acids. CDR3 in amino acids: CSAGHPNTGELFF. The DNA for the CDR3 is TGCAGCGCTGGACACCCGAACACCGGGGAGCTGTTTTTT.

The V gene is TRBV7-2, the J gene TRBJ2-1, with TRBD2 as a possible D gene (6 bases). Germline V CDR1 and CDR2: SGHTA, FQGNSA. CDR3 size: 14 residues. Trimming took off 1 base at V and 6 bases at J, with 10 bases between the two ends. The CDR3 DNA is TGTGCCAGCAGCTTAGTTCGGGGGTTCAATGAGCAGTTCTTC. Its protein is CASSLVRGFNEQFF.

The chain carries TRBV27 and TRBJ1-5; maybe TRBD1 (5 bases). This CDR3 comprises 15 residues. Per germline, CDR1 MNHEY and CDR2 SMNVEV (reference sequence). The ends were cut back, 1 base at V and 5 bases at J, with 12 bases in the middle. CDR3 DNA: TGTGCCAGCAGTTTATATCAGGGATCCGATCAGCCCCAGCATTTT. Translating it yields CASSLYQGSDQPQHF.

The rearrangement uses TRBV5-1 and TRBJ1-5; D unresolved. V lost 6 bases and J lost 7, with 8 bases in between. Germline loops: CDR1 SGHRS, CDR2 YFSETQ. The CDR3 is 11 amino acids. The CDR3 here is CASTISQPQHF. The CDR3 DNA reads TGCGCCAGCACCATTAGCCAGCCCCAGCATTTT.

V is TRBV7-9 and J is TRBJ1-4; no firm D call. The germline V and J ends were trimmed by 5 bases and 0 bases, with 13 bases remaining between them. The germline CDR1 and CDR2 sequences are SEHNR and FQNEAQ (reference sequence). This CDR3 has 16 amino acids. This CDR3 reads CASSRSSDATNEKLFF. DNA for the CDR3: TGTGCCAGCAGCCGTAGCTCAGATGCAACTAATGAAAAACTGTTTTTT.

The chain joins TRBV25-1 to TRBJ1-2; D not resolved. The CDR3 is made up of 14 amino acids. V lost 1 base, J lost 4 bases, and 10 bases lay in between. From germline, CDR1 is MGHDK and CDR2 SYGVNS. Here the CDR3 DNA reads TGTGCCAGCAGTGAATTCTGGCAGGCCTATGGCTACACCTTC. Residues: CASSEFWQAYGYTF.